Listed below are T cell receptor beta chains from one sample, sequenced in a study of shared clonotypes between healthy human individuals. Produced via immunoSEQ multiplex PCR; TCRdb's table is partial and in-frame only. The sample consists of some 1,900,000 clones, roughly 95% of them appearing once. The sample was naive CD8+ T cells sorted from blood. The receptors were gathered from a man aged 18 to 29 in good health. CDR3s include the opening cysteine and the closing phenylalanine or tryptophan. A D gene is named only where the DNA matches it firmly. Not every row has a clone size; where given, it reads once, few, many or a size class.

NA	TRBJ1-2	TRBD1	TRBV6-5	CASSYMFMGTGDGYTF
NA	TRBJ2-3	NA	TRBV5-1	CASSLAETPGDTQYF
NA	TRBJ2-1	TRBD2	TRBV27	CASSSLPGLGNNEQFF
once	TRBJ2-3	TRBD2	TRBV28	CASSLVEGAGGRDADTQYF
NA	TRBJ1-5	TRBD1	TRBV2	CASIEGQGDQPQHF
NA	TRBJ2-1	NA	TRBV19	CASSDGGGWNEQFF
NA	TRBJ2-7	TRBD2	TRBV9	CASSVAASGEAYEQYF
once	TRBJ1-1	NA	TRBV28	CASSSPDRLNTEAFF
NA	TRBJ2-7	TRBD2	TRBV10-3	CAITEEGAGAPYEQYF
NA	TRBJ1-1	NA	TRBV29-1	CSVAGTLLNTEAFF
NA	TRBJ2-7	TRBD2	TRBV2	CASGVAGEALYEQYF
NA	NA	NA	TRBV27	CASSLYPGGEQYF
NA	TRBJ2-7	TRBD2	TRBV4-1	CASSPLAGGFPSYEQYF
NA	TRBJ2-7	NA	TRBV21-1	CASSKASHTSGGSYEQYF
NA	TRBJ1-4	NA	TRBV7-9	CASSPAPEKLFF
once	TRBJ1-4	NA	TRBV28	CASSLYPSEATNEKLFF
once	TRBJ2-2	NA	TRBV7-9	CASSFSGSIGGELFF
NA	TRBJ2-7	NA	TRBV4-3	CASSQDMAPPYEQYF
NA	TRBJ2-5	NA	TRBV5-1	CASSPGTFQETQYF
NA	TRBJ2-6	TRBD1	TRBV10-3	CATGRQGVSGANVLTF
NA	TRBJ1-1	NA	TRBV30	CAWSENLGAFF
NA	TRBJ2-7	NA	TRBV7-8	CASSLVPGPEYEQYF
NA	TRBJ1-4	NA	TRBV18	CASSPLRGLANEKLFF
NA	TRBJ1-6	TRBD1	TRBV13	CASSSTDRVNSPLHF
NA	TRBJ2-5	NA	TRBV5-4	CASSDRLGGQETQYF
once	TRBJ2-3	NA	TRBV7-2	CASSFTVTDTQYF
NA	TRBJ2-7	NA	TRBV27	CASSLKGGAYEQYF
NA	TRBJ1-2	NA	TRBV9	CASSVDSNYGYTF
NA	TRBJ2-3	TRBD2	TRBV13	CASSSSGSGGADTQYF
NA	TRBJ1-2	NA	TRBV25-1	CASSQSSSYGYTF
NA	TRBJ2-1	TRBD2	TRBV7-3	CASSNGGGNYNEQFF
NA	TRBJ2-2	NA	TRBV9	CASSVGRGNTGELFF
NA	TRBJ2-2	TRBD1	TRBV28	CASSLGEQGGTGELFF
NA	TRBJ2-7	TRBD1	TRBV6-5	CASSGTGEQYF
few	TRBJ2-2	NA	TRBV7-2	CASSPWGGGPGELFF
NA	TRBJ2-7	TRBD2	TRBV6-5	CASSASGGAYEQYF
NA	TRBJ2-7	NA	TRBV7-8	CASSFIEGSYEQYF
NA	TRBJ2-2	TRBD1	TRBV29-1	CSVDDRGSTGELFF
NA	TRBJ1-6	NA	TRBV19	CASSIGGNSPLHF
NA	TRBJ2-5	NA	TRBV2	CASTGEETQYF
NA	TRBJ1-3	TRBD1	TRBV29-1	CSVRTGLSGNTIYF
NA	TRBJ1-2	NA	TRBV11-1	CASSLGDYGYTF
NA	TRBJ1-1	TRBD1	TRBV29-1	CSVEEPRGGFF
NA	TRBJ2-7	TRBD1	TRBV9	CASSVGTASYEQYF
NA	TRBJ1-5	NA	TRBV28	CASSLTVPYSNQPQHF
once	TRBJ1-4	TRBD1	TRBV5-4	CASSLQGGNEKLFF
NA	TRBJ2-1	NA	TRBV30	CAWSVGAGGGSEQFF
NA	TRBJ2-7	TRBD2	TRBV27	CASRPGGAYEQYF
NA	TRBJ2-3	TRBD2	TRBV10-1	CASSESGGPPDTQYF
once	TRBJ2-7	TRBD2	TRBV9	CASSPSSSGVSYEQYF
NA	TRBJ2-6	NA	TRBV5-1	CASSFYIDSGANVLTF
few	TRBJ1-1	NA	TRBV4-1	CASSHEGGGTEAFF
NA	TRBJ2-7	TRBD1	TRBV28	CASSLMLGRDSRYEQYF
NA	TRBJ2-6	NA	TRBV25-1	CASSQGNGANVLTF
once	TRBJ2-1	TRBD2	TRBV6-6	CASSSDLAGLYNEQFF
NA	TRBJ2-7	NA	TRBV7-9	CASQTDQNYEQYF
NA	TRBJ2-7	TRBD1	TRBV6-5	CASTPDRVGYEQYF
NA	TRBJ1-1	NA	TRBV7-9	CASSPPAGARENTEAFF
NA	TRBJ2-1	NA	TRBV5-6	CASSGGLGPVDEQFF
NA	TRBJ2-7	TRBD2	TRBV4-2	CASSQDLASGMQYF